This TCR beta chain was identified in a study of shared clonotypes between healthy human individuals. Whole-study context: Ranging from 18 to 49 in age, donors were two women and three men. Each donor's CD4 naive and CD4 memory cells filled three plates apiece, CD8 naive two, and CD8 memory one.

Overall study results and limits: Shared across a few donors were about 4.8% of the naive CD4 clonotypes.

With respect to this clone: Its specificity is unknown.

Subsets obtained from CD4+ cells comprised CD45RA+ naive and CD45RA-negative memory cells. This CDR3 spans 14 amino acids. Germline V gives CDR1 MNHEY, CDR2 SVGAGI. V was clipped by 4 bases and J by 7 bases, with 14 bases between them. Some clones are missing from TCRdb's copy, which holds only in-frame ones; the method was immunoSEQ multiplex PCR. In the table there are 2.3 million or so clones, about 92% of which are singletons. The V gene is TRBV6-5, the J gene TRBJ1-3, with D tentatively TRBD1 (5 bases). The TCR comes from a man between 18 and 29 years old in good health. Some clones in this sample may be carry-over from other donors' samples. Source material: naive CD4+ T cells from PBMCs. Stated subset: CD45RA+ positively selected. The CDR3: CASSSTQGGNTIYF. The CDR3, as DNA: TGTGCCAGCAGTTCCACCCAGGGAGGCAACACCATATATTTT.